One T cell receptor (beta chain) is described in this entry. As yet, its antigen is unknown. This CDR3 comprises 12 residues. V lost 6 bases, J lost 6 bases, and 11 bases lay in between. Germline CDR1 and CDR2: MGHDK and SYGVNS. The sample belongs to a study of lymphopenia after photon versus proton radiotherapy. Overall study findings and caveats: After lymphocyte nadir, photon-treated repertoires showed oligoclonal expansion, especially CD8+ Temra. Photon-treated patients lost naive T cells and TCR diversity; proton-treated stayed stable. Post-nadir TCR diversity decline inversely tracked overall survival among those who died.

The assay was immunoSEQ multiplex PCR, and TCRdb's table has in-frame clones only and misses some. The sample carries 30,000 to 45,000 clones, about 90% recorded once. Sequenced here: peripheral blood, sampled from a patient treated with photon-based radiotherapy. This sequence originates from a man aged 55 to 70 with cholangiocarcinoma. The chain uses TRBV25-1 and TRBJ1-2, with TRBD1 as a possible D gene (5 bases). CDR3 sequence: CASSRQRDGYTF. The CDR3 coding sequence is TGTGCCAGCAGCCGACAGAGGGATGGCTACACCTTC.